This T cell receptor beta chain was found in a study of tumor-infiltrating lymphocytes in primary liver carcinoma. The CDR3 has 14 residues. Germline V gene sequence: CDR1 SQVTM, CDR2 ANQGSEA. With 6 bases clipped from V and 1 base from J, the junction kept 6 bases outside the gene matches. A constant-region primer served to make TCR beta cDNA from about 500 ng total RNA. Three nested multiplex PCR rounds, a slightly modified ARM-PCR method, built the TCR beta libraries. A C-beta reverse primer was combined with TRBV1-TRBV30 forward primers in the first two PCR rounds, and each round had around 10 cycles. TCRdb reprocessed the multiplex PCR reads with MiXCR, giving one entry per CDR3 protein. The table shows 250,000 to 400,000 distinct CDR3 sequences, with about 62% occurring only once. Alongside blood RNA obtained from unsorted whole blood, germline DNA was also extracted. This clonotype was observed at least ten times.

This chain uses TRBV29-1 with TRBJ2-7; 10 nucleotides align to TRBD1. Sequencing was performed on peripheral blood. This sequence originates from a man in his forties with primary liver carcinoma and hepatitis B virus infection. CDR3 DNA sequence: TGCAGCGTGGTCCGGGACAGGGGATCCTACGAGCAGTACTTC. It yields the protein CSVVRDRGSYEQYF.